What follows are 4 T cell receptor beta chains derived from one specimen sequenced in a study of T cells after yellow fever vaccination. TCRdb fed the 5' RACE reads into MiXCR, producing one record per CDR3 protein. The sample lists some 100,000 distinct CDR3 sequences, about 7% seen once, with roughly 2.5% in the top ten. Sequenced material: CD4+ T cells sorted from PBMCs, taken about 41 days after the first yellow fever vaccination. The receptor set was obtained from a man aged 18 to 29 who received the YFV17D yellow fever vaccine.

This clonotype was counted ten times or more. The genes are TRBV7-6 and TRBJ1-4, with D unresolved. Trimming shortened V by 3 bases and J by 0 bases, and 8 bases separated the two germline ends. The germline gives CDR1 SGHVS, CDR2 FNYEAQ. The length of the CDR3 is 15 residues. The CDR3 nucleotides are TGTGCCAGCAGCTTTTACGGGGCAACTAATGAAAAACTGTTTTTT. Its protein product is CASSFYGATNEKLFF. Complete variable domain (other parts from reference TRBV7-6 and TRBJ1-4): GAGVSQSPRYKVTKRGQDVALRCDPISGHVSLYWYRQALGQGPEFLTYFNYEAQQDKSGLPNDRFSAERPEGSISTLTIQRTEQRDSAMYRCASSFYGATNEKLFFGSGTQLSVL.

This clonotype was recorded at least ten times. CDR3 region: CASSLLNNYEQYF. In nucleotides, the CDR3 is TGTGCCAGCAGTTTATTAAACAACTACGAGCAGTACTTC. The chain uses TRBV12-3 or TRBV12-4 and TRBJ2-7; D not certain. V was trimmed by 2 bases and J by 3 bases, leaving 8 bases between them. The CDR3 extends over 13 amino acids.

Concerning this clonotype itself: Since a much larger clone is just one base distant, this may be a read error. The chain employs TRBV6-5 and TRBJ2-3; the match to TRBD1 covers 10 bases. Germline-derived CDR1 and CDR2 are MNHEY and SVGAGI. The CDR3 is 14 residues long. CDR3 DNA sequence: TGTGCCGGCAGTTACTCTTCATGGACAGGGGGGCAGTATTTT. This codes for CAGSYSSWTGGQYF.

On this clonotype itself: A much bigger clone sits one base away, suggesting this may be a read error. The gene calls are TRBV7-2 and TRBJ2-1; tentative D call: TRBD1 (6 bases). Germline CDR1 is SGHTA and CDR2 is FQGNSA. V was shortened by 1 base and J by 8 bases, with 15 bases between the two germline ends. The CDR3 is made up of 15 amino acids. CDR3 residues: CASSLVSTGHYEQFF. The CDR3 DNA is TGTGCCAGCAGCTTAGTGAGTACGGGACATTATGAGCAGTTCTTC.